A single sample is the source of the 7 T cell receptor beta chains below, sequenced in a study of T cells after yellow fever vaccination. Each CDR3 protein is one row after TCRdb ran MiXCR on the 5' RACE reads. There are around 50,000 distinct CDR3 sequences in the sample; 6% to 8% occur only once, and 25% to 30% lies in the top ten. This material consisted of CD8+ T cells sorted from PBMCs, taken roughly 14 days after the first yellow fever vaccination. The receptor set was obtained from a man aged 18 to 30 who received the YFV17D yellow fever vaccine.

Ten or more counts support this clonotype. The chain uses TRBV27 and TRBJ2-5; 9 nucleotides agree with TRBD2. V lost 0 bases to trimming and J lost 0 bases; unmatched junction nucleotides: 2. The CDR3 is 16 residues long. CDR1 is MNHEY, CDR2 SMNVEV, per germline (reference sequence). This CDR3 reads CASSLSSGGYQETQYF. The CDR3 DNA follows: TGTGCCAGCAGTTTATCCAGCGGGGGGTACCAAGAGACCCAGTACTTC.

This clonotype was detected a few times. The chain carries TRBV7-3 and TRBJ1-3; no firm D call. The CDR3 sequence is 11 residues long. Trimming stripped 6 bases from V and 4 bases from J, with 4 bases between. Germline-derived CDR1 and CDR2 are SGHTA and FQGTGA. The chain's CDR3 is CASRGGNTIYF. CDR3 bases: TGTGCCAGCAGGGGGGGAAACACCATATATTTT.

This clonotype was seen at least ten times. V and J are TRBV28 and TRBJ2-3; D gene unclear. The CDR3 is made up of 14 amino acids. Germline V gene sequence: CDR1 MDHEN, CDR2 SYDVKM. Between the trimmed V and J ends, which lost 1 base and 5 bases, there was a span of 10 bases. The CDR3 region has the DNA TGTGCCAGCAGTTTATCCGGACGGAGAGATACGCAGTATTTT. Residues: CASSLSGRRDTQYF.

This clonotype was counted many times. The CDR3 DNA follows: TGTGCCTGCACAGGGTTGGGCACCGGGGAGCTGTTTTTT. Amino acids: CACTGLGTGELFF. This sequence joins TRBV12-3 or TRBV12-4 and TRBJ2-2, with a possible D match to TRBD1 (6 bases). Trimming shortened V by 11 bases and J by 4 bases, and 14 bases separated the two germline ends. This CDR3 has 13 residues.

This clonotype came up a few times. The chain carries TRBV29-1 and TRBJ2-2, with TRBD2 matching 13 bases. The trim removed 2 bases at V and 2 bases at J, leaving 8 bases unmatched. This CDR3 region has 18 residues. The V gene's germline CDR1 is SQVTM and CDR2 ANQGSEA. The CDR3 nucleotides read TGCAGCGTTGAAAGGCTAGGGACTAGCGGGGACAACACCGGGGAGCTGTTTTTT. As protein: CSVERLGTSGDNTGELFF.

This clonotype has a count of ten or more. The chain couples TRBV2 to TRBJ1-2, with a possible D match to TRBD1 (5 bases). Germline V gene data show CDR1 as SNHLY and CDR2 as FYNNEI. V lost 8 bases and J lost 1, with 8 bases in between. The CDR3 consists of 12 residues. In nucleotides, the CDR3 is TGTGCCAGCGAGGGGAATAACTATGGCTACACCTTC. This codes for CASEGNNYGYTF.

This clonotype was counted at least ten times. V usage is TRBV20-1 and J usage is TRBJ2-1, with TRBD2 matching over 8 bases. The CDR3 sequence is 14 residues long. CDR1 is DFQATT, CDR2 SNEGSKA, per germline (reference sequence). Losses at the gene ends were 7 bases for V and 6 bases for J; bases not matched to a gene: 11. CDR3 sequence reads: CSVESASGFNEQFF. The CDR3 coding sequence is TGCAGTGTGGAGTCGGCTAGCGGGTTCAATGAGCAGTTCTTC.